Below, one TCR beta chain is given with its context. Its antigen is as yet unknown. This CDR3 has 15 residues. V lost 2 bases and J 1 base, leaving 10 bases between the germline ends. Germline V gene lookup returns CDR1 MNHEY and CDR2 SMNVEV (reference sequence). The sample belongs to a study of CD8 T cells in ankylosing spondylitis. Notes on the study in general: Some of these motif variants have turned up before, in reports on reactive arthritis synovial fluid and blood.

A single record per CDR3 protein comes from TCRdb applying MiXCR to the 5' RACE reads. Here the sample spans about 170,000 distinct CDR3 sequences, 15% to 20% being singletons. This chain joins TRBV27 and TRBJ2-3; D assignment may be TRBD1 or TRBD2 (5 bases each). The TCR originated in a male donor with ankylosing spondylitis or in good health (not recorded which). The specimen sequenced was blood, either unsorted or a sorted T cell fraction (not recorded which). This chain's CDR3 is CASSLLGPRTDTQYF. CDR3 sequence (DNA): TGTGCCAGCAGTTTACTGGGACCCCGCACAGATACGCAGTATTTT.